This T cell receptor (beta chain) was obtained from a study of blood T cell repertoires in COVID-19. Trimming took 10 bases from V and 5 from J, leaving 15 bases between them. This CDR3 spans 14 amino acids. Germline V gives CDR1 MNHEY, CDR2 SMNVEV (reference sequence). Sequencing used immunoSEQ multiplex PCR; TCRdb keeps in-frame clones, though not all of them. The data show 150,000 to 200,000 clones, around nine tenths seen once. Input material: peripheral blood. The J gene is TRBJ1-6, the V gene TRBV27, with a possible D match to TRBD1 (6 bases). This clonotype was sampled from a man between 60 and 75 years old with COVID-19, enrolled during active disease. CDR3 in amino acids: CATQGPVDNSPLHF. CDR3 nucleotides: TGTGCCACCCAGGGGCCAGTCGATAATTCACCCCTCCACTTT.